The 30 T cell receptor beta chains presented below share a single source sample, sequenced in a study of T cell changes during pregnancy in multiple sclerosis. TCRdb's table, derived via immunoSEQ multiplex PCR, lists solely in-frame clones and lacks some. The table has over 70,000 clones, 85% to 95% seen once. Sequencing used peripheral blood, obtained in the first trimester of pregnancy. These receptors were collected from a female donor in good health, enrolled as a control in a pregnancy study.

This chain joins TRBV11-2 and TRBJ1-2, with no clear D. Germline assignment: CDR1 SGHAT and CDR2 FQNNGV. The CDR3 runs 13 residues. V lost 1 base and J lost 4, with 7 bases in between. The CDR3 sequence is CASSLGRFYGYTF. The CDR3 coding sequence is TGTGCCAGCAGCTTAGGCAGGTTCTATGGCTACACCTTC.

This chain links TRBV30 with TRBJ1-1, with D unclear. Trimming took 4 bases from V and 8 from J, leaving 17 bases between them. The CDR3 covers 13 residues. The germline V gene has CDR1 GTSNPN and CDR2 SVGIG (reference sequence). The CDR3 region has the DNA TGTGCCTGGACAGCGGGAGGATCGAGGGAAGCTTTCTTT. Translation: CAWTAGGSREAFF. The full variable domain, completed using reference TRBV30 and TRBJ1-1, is SQTIHQWPATLVQPVGSPLSLECTVEGTSNPNLYWYRQAAGRGLQLLFYSVGIGQISSEVPQNLSASRPQDRQFILSSKKLLLSDSGFYLCAWTAGGSREAFFGQGTRLTVV.

Written as DNA, the CDR3 is TGTGCCCTCGGGGAAGCTTTCTTT. Its protein product is CALGEAFF. The chain has TRBV5-4 and TRBJ1-1; D remains unclear. Germline CDR1 reads SGHNT; CDR2 reads YYREEE (reference sequence). V was trimmed by 10 bases and J by 8 bases, leaving 6 bases between them. This CDR3 has 8 residues.

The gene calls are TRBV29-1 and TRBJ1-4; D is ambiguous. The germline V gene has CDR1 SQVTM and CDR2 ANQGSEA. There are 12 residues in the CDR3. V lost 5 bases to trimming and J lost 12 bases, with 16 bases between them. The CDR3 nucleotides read TGCAGCGTTACCTATACCGGAGAAGAACTGTTTTTT. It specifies CSVTYTGEELFF. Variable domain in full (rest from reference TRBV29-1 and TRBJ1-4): SAVISQKPSRDICQRGTSLTIQCQVDSQVTMMFWYRQQPGQSLTLIATANQGSEATYESGFVIDKFPISRPNLTFSTLTVSNMSPEDSSIYLCSVTYTGEELFFGSGTQLSVL.

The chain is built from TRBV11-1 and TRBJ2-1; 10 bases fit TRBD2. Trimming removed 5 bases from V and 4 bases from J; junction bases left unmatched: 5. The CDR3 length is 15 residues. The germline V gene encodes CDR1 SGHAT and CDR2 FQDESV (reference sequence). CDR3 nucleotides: TGTGCCAGCAGCACGAGCGGGGGGGCGTACAATGAGCAGTTCTTC. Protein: CASSTSGGAYNEQFF.

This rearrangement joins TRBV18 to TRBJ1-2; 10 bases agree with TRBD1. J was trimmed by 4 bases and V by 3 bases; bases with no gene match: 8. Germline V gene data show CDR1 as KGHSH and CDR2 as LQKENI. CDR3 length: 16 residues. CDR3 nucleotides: TGTGCCAGCTCACCGGGACAGGGGTGGGAACGCTATGGCTACACCTTC. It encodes CASSPGQGWERYGYTF.

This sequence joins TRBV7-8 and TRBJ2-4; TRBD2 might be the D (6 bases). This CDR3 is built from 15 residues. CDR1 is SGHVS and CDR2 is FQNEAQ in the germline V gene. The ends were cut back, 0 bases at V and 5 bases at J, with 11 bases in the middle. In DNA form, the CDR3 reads TGTGCCAGCAGCTTAGCCGGGACTGAGGAAAACATTCAGTACTTC. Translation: CASSLAGTEENIQYF.

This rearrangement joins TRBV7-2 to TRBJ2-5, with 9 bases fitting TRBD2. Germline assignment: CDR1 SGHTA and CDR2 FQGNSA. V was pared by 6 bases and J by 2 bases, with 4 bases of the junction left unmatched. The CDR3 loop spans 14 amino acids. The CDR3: CASSASGAQETQYF. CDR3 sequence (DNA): TGTGCCAGCAGTGCTAGCGGGGCTCAAGAGACCCAGTACTTC.

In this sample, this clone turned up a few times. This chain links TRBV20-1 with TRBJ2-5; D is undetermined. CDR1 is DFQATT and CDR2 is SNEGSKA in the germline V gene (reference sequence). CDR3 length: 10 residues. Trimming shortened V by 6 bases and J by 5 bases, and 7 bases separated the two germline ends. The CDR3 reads CSATWETQYF. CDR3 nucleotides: TGCAGTGCCACTTGGGAGACCCAGTACTTC.

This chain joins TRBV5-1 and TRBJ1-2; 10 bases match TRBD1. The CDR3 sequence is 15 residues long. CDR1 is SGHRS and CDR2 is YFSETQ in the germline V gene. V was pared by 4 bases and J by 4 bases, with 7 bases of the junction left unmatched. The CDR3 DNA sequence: TGCGCCAGCAGCGATCGGGACAGGGGTGGCTATGGCTACACCTTC. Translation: CASSDRDRGGYGYTF.

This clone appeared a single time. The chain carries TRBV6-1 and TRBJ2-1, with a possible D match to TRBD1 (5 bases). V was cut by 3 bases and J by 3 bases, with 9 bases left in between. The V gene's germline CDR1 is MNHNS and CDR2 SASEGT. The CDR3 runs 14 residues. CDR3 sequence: CASSDPDSYNEQFF. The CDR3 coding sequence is TGTGCCAGCAGTGATCCAGACAGCTACAATGAGCAGTTCTTC.

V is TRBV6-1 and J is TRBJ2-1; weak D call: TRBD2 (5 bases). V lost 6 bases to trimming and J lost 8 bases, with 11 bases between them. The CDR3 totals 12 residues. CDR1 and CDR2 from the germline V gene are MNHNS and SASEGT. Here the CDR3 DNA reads TGTGCCAGCAGGGACTCTAGGGATGAGCAGTTCTTC. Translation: CASRDSRDEQFF.

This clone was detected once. This chain's CDR3 is CASGSQGLNQPQHF. CDR3 in DNA: TGTGCCAGCGGATCACAGGGGCTCAATCAGCCCCAGCATTTT. The chain uses TRBV2 and TRBJ1-5; 7 positions match TRBD1. Per the germline V gene, CDR1 is SNHLY and CDR2 is FYNNEI. The CDR3 totals 14 residues. Trimming removed 8 bases from V and 3 bases from J; junction bases left unmatched: 7.

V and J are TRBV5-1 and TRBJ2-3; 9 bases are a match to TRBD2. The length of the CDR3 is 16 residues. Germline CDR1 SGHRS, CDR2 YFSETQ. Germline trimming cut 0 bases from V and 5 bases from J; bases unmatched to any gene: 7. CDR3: CASSLARAGGVDTQYF. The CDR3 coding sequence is TGCGCCAGCAGCTTGGCCCGAGCGGGGGGCGTAGATACGCAGTATTTT.

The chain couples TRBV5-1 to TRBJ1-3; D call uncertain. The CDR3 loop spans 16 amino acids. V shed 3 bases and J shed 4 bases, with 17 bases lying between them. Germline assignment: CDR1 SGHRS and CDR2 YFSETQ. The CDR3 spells CASSSLPTMGGNTIYF. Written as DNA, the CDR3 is TGCGCCAGCAGCTCGCTGCCCACAATGGGCGGAAACACCATATATTTT.

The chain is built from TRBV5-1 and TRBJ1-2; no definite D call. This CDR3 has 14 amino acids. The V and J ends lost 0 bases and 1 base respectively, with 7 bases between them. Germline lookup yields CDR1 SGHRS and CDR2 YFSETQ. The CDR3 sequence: CASSLEDSNYGYTF. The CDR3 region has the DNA TGCGCCAGCAGCTTGGAAGATAGTAACTATGGCTACACCTTC. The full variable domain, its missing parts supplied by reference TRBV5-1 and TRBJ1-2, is KAGVTQTPRYLIKTRGQQVTLSCSPISGHRSVSWYQQTPGQGLQFLFEYFSETQRNKGNFPGRFSGRQFSNSRSEMNVSTLELGDSALYLCASSLEDSNYGYTFGSGTRLTVV.

CDR3 residues: CASTQMAGGYTF. CDR3 DNA: TGTGCCAGCACCCAAATGGCTGGTGGCTACACCTTC. The chain uses TRBV28 and TRBJ1-2; D remains unclear. V dropped 7 bases and J dropped 7 bases, with 13 bases sitting between them. Germline CDR1 is MDHEN and CDR2 is SYDVKM. CDR3 length: 12 amino acids.

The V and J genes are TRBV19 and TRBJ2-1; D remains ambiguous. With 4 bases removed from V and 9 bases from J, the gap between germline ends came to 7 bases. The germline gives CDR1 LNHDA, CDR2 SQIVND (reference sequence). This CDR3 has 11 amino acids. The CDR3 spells CASSTFFEQFF. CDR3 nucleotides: TGTGCCAGTAGTACTTTCTTTGAGCAGTTCTTC.

The DNA for the CDR3 is TGTGCCAGCGGGCGGGGGACTTTGAACACTGAAGCTTTCTTT. Translating gives CASGRGTLNTEAFF. V is TRBV18 and J is TRBJ1-1; D possibly corresponds to TRBD1 (5 bases). Germline assignment: CDR1 KGHSH and CDR2 LQKENI. The V end lost 8 bases, the J end lost 0 bases, and 13 bases lay between the germline ends. The CDR3 has 14 residues.

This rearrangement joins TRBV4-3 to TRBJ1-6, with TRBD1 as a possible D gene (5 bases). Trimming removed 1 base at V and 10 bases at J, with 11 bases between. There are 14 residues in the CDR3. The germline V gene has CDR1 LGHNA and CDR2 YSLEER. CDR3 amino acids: CASSQGRRGSPLHF. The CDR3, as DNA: TGCGCCAGCAGCCAAGGTCGTCGGGGGTCACCCCTCCACTTT.

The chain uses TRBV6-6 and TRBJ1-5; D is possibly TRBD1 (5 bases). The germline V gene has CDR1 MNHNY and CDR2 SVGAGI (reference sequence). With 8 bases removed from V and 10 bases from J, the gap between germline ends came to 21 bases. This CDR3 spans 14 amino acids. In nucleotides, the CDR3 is TGTGCCAGCTGGGGCGCATTCATGGCGGATCCCCAGCATTTT. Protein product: CASWGAFMADPQHF.

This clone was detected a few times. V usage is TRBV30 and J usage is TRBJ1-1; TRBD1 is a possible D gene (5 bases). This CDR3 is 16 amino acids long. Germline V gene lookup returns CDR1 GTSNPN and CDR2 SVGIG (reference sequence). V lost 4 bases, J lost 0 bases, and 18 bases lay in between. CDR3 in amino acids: CAWTNRLLLMNTEAFF. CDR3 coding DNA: TGTGCCTGGACCAACAGGCTCCTCTTAATGAACACTGAAGCTTTCTTT.

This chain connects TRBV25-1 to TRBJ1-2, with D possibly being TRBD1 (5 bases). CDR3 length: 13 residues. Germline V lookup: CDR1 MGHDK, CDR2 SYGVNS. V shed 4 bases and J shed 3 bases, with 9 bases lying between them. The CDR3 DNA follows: TGTGCCAGCAGTGTACAGGTCGACTATGGCTACACCTTC. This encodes CASSVQVDYGYTF.

CDR3 protein: CASSPTGGDRGYEQYF. DNA for the CDR3: TGTGCCAGCAGCCCGACAGGGGGTGACCGGGGATACGAGCAGTACTTC. The V gene is TRBV5-4, the J gene TRBJ2-7, with 9 bases fitting TRBD1. Germline CDR1 and CDR2: SGHNT and YYREEE (reference sequence). The CDR3 extends over 16 amino acids. The trim removed 4 bases at V and 4 bases at J, leaving 12 bases unmatched.

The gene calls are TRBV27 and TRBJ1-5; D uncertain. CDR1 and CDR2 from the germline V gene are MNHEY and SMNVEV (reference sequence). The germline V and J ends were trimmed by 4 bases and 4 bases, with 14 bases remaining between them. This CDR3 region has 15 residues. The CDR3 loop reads CASSSRAAGNQPQHF. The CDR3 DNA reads TGTGCCAGCAGTTCCCGGGCCGCGGGAAATCAGCCCCAGCATTTT.

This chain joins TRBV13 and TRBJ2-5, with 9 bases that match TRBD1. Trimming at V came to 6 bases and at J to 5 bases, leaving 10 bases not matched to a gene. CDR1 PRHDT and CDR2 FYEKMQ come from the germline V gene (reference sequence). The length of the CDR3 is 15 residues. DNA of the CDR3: TGTGCCAGCAGTATTCGTACAGGGGGCCCCGAGACCCAGTACTTC. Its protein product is CASSIRTGGPETQYF.

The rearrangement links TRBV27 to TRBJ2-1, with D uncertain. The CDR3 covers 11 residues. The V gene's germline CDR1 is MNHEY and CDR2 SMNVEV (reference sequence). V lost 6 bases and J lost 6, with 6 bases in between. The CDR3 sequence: CASRVGNEQFF. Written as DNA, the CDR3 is TGTGCCAGCAGGGTCGGCAATGAGCAGTTCTTC.

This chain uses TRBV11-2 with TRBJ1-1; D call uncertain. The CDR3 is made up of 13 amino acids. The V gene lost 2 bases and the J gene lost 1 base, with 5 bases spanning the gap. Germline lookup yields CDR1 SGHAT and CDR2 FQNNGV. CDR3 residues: CASSLNRNTEAFF. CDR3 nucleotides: TGTGCCAGCAGCTTAAACAGGAACACTGAAGCTTTCTTT.

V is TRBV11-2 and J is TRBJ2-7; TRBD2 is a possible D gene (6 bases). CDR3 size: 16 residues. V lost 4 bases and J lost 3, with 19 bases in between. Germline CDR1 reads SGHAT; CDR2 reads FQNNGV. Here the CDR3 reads CASSSPRRGRSYEQYF. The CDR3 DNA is TGTGCCAGCAGCTCTCCCAGGAGGGGCAGGAGCTACGAGCAGTACTTC.

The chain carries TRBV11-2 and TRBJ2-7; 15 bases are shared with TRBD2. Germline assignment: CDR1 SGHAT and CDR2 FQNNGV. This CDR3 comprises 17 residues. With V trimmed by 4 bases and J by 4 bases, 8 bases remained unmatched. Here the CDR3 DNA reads TGTGCCAGCAGCTCATCCGTGGGGACTAGCGGGGGGTACGAGCAGTACTTC. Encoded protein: CASSSSVGTSGGYEQYF.